The clone carrying this T cell receptor (beta chain) showed up many times. Its antigen remains unidentified. Germline V gene lookup returns CDR1 SGHKS and CDR2 YYEKEE (reference sequence). The CDR3 totals 14 residues. V dropped 3 bases and J dropped 4 bases, with 10 bases sitting between them. It was with a sample-barcoded 5' primer and a J-beta primer mix that a second PCR of about 6 to 12 cycles was run. TCRdb re-derived calls from the 5' RACE reads in MiXCR, one entry per CDR3 protein. Seen here are hundreds of thousands of distinct CDR3 sequences, roughly 31% observed once, and the top ten hold more than 15%. The entry originates in a study of blood T cells in healthy people across ages. Study-level findings and limits: Long-lived donors exceeded aged donors in naive CD4+ cells and diversity.

The source of this sequence is an elderly woman in good health. The sequencing sample was made of blood. The chain combines TRBV5-5 with TRBJ1-4; D not certain. CDR3 sequence reads: CASSWEWSNEKLFF. In nucleotides, the CDR3 is TGTGCCAGCAGCTGGGAGTGGAGTAATGAAAAACTGTTTTTT. Together with reference TRBV5-5 and TRBJ1-4, the CDR3 gives the full variable domain: DAGVTQSPTHLIKTRGQQVTLRCSPISGHKSVSWYQQVLGQGPQFIFQYYEKEERGRGNFPDRFSARQFPNYSSELNVNALLLGDSALYLCASSWEWSNEKLFFGSGTQLSVL.